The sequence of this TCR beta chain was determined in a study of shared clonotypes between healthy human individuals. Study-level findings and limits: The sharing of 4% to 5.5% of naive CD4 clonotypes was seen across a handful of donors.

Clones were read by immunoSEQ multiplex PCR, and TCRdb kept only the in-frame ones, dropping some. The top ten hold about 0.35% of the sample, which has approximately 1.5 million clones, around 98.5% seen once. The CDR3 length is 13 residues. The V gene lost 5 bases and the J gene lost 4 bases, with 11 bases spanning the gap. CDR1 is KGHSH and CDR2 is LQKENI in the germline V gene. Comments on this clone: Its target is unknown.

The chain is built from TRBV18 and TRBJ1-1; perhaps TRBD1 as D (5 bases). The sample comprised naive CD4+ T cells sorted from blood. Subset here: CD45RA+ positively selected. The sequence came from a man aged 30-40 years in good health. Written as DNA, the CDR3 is TGTGCCAGCTCATCGTTCGGGGGCACTGAAGCTTTCTTT. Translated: CASSSFGGTEAFF.